This TCR beta chain was retrieved from a study of blood T cell repertoires in COVID-19. The table came from immunoSEQ multiplex PCR; TCRdb's copy has only in-frame clones and leaves some out. The sample shows 200,000 to 250,000 clones, approximately 81% of them seen only once. Germline CDR1 reads SEHNR; CDR2 reads FQNEAQ (reference sequence). The CDR3 length is 16 residues. J was trimmed by 6 bases and V by 2 bases; bases with no gene match: 9. The sequenced material came from peripheral blood. The source of this sequence is a woman aged 80 or over with acute or convalescent COVID-19. The chain combines TRBV7-9 with TRBJ2-3; the match to TRBD2 covers 9 bases. The CDR3 DNA follows: TGTGCCAGCAGCTTATGGGCTAGCGGGGAAATCGATACGCAGTATTTT. It is translated as CASSLWASGEIDTQYF.